One and the same sample provided the 13 T cell receptor beta chains below, sequenced in a study of T cells after posttransplantation cyclophosphamide. Method: immunoSEQ multiplex PCR; TCRdb's copy keeps in-frame clones and lacks some. Observed in the sample are around 35,000 clones, none of them singletons. The material sequenced was PBMCs. All receptors come from a man aged 30 to 39 in good health and a related stem cell transplant donor.

This clone is medium-sized by share. This chain uses TRBV6-2 or TRBV6-3 with TRBJ1-4, with D possibly TRBD1 on 6 matching bases. The CDR3 totals 13 residues. Trimming pared 4 bases from V and 4 bases from J, leaving 7 bases between. The germline V gene encodes CDR1 MNHEY and CDR2 SVGEGT. CDR3 sequence reads: CASSLDSNEKLFF. In DNA form, the CDR3 reads TGTGCCAGCAGTTTGGACAGTAATGAAAAACTGTTTTTT.

This clone was seen repeatedly, ten times or more. This chain connects TRBV9 to TRBJ2-7, with D possibly matching TRBD2 (6 bases). Germline lookup yields CDR1 SGDLS and CDR2 YYNGEE. Trimming took off 0 bases at V and 5 bases at J, with 9 bases between the two ends. There are 13 residues in the CDR3. DNA of the CDR3: TGTGCCAGCAGCGTAGGGTGGGGGGACGAGCAGTACTTC. Its translation is CASSVGWGDEQYF.

The V and J genes are TRBV5-5 and TRBJ2-3, with 10 bases that match TRBD1. The CDR3 is 18 residues long. Per germline, CDR1 SGHKS and CDR2 YYEKEE (reference sequence). J lost 4 bases, V lost 6 bases, and 17 bases had no gene match. The CDR3 loop is CASTSTIPGQGHPDTQYF. The DNA for the CDR3 is TGTGCCAGCACCTCTACGATCCCGGGACAGGGGCATCCAGATACGCAGTATTTT.

The table lists this clone with many counts. This chain joins TRBV10-3 and TRBJ1-3, with 7 bases that match TRBD1. Germline CDR1 reads ENHRY; CDR2 reads SYGVKD. After removal of 7 bases from V and 7 bases from J, the junction contained 10 bases not matched to a gene. The CDR3 totals 14 residues. The CDR3 DNA reads as TGTGCCATCAACGGAAGACAGGGTTTCAACACCATATATTTT. As protein: CAINGRQGFNTIYF.

This clone appeared many times. The chain uses TRBV6-4 and TRBJ2-1, with TRBD1 matching 12 bases. The germline V gene encodes CDR1 MRHNA and CDR2 SNTAGT. The CDR3 sequence is 15 residues long. V was clipped by 4 bases and J by 6 bases; unmatched bases: 4. This CDR3 reads CASSALGQGANEQFF. The CDR3 DNA is TGTGCCAGCAGTGCCTTGGGACAGGGGGCCAATGAGCAGTTCTTC.

This rearrangement joins TRBV5-1 to TRBJ2-5; 14 bases align to TRBD2. The CDR3 covers 16 residues. Losses at the gene ends were 0 bases for V and 6 bases for J; bases not matched to a gene: 4. CDR1 and CDR2 (germline): SGHRS, YFSETQ. The chain's CDR3 is CASSLGLAGGLQTQYF. CDR3 nucleotides: TGCGCCAGCAGCTTGGGACTAGCGGGGGGGCTGCAGACCCAGTACTTC.

In its sample, this clone was seen many times. J is TRBJ1-2 and V is TRBV7-2; 8 nucleotides align to TRBD1. Trimming removed 5 bases from V and 8 bases from J; junction bases left unmatched: 10. The CDR3 contains 14 residues. The V gene's germline CDR1 is SGHTA and CDR2 FQGNSA. The DNA for the CDR3 is TGTGCCAGCAGCGCCCGGACAGGGTCTAAGGGCTACACCTTC. Its protein is CASSARTGSKGYTF.

This clone was counted at least ten times. The rearrangement links TRBV5-8 to TRBJ1-5; TRBD1 agrees at 9 bases. The germline V gene has CDR1 SGHTS and CDR2 YDEGEE. CDR3 length equals 14 residues. V lost 4 bases to trimming and J lost 4 bases; unmatched junction nucleotides: 3. CDR3 sequence reads: CASSRGQGNQPQHF. The CDR3 region has the DNA TGTGCCAGCAGCCGGGGACAGGGTAATCAGCCCCAGCATTTT.

V and J are TRBV29-1 and TRBJ1-5, with 9 nucleotides matching TRBD1. After removal of 4 bases from V and 0 bases from J, the junction contained 13 bases not matched to a gene. The germline gives CDR1 SQVTM, CDR2 ANQGSEA. This CDR3 region has 18 residues. CDR3 nucleotide sequence: TGCAGCGTTGTTCTGGGACAGGGCGGTCCTAATAGCAATCAGCCCCAGCATTTT. Translation: CSVVLGQGGPNSNQPQHF.

This clone was seen at least ten times. Written as DNA, the CDR3 is TGCAGCGCCAGAGATGGGCCTGAAAAACTGTTTTTT. It encodes CSARDGPEKLFF. This sequence joins TRBV29-1 and TRBJ1-4; D unclear. V dropped 7 bases and J dropped 7 bases, with 13 bases sitting between them. CDR1 is SQVTM and CDR2 is ANQGSEA in the germline V gene. The CDR3 runs to 12 residues.

This clone was detected many times. V and J are TRBV6-1 and TRBJ2-2; TRBD2 aligns across 7 bases. Germline V lookup: CDR1 MNHNS, CDR2 SASEGT. The CDR3 runs to 16 residues. V dropped 3 bases and J dropped 4; count of bases not matched to a gene: 8. The DNA for the CDR3 is TGTGCCAGCAGTGATCTTCAGCGGGGTGGCACCGGGGAGCTGTTTTTT. It codes for CASSDLQRGGTGELFF.

This clone was counted many times. The V gene is TRBV12-3 or TRBV12-4, the J gene TRBJ1-5; 8 bases line up with TRBD1. The CDR3 sequence is 13 residues long. The J segment lost 6 bases and the V segment lost 8 bases, leaving 6 bases of the junction unmatched. CDR3 residues: CASGGQGVQPQHF. Written as DNA, the CDR3 is TGTGCCAGCGGTGGACAGGGAGTTCAGCCCCAGCATTTT.

This clone was observed at least ten times. The chain has TRBV12-3 or TRBV12-4 and TRBJ1-2; D call uncertain. The CDR3 is made up of 14 amino acids. The V gene lost 2 bases and the J gene lost 4 bases, with 11 bases spanning the gap. The CDR3 loop is CASSLKGVGYGYTF. The CDR3 bases are TGTGCCAGCAGTTTAAAGGGTGTTGGCTATGGCTACACCTTC.